Below are 15 T cell receptor beta chains sequenced from a single sample in a study of PD-L1 blockade in urothelial cancer. The table came from immunoSEQ multiplex PCR; TCRdb's copy has only in-frame clones and leaves some out. This sample has 80,000 to 95,000 clones; over 65% occur once, and the top ten carry 8.4%. The sample's time point: peripheral blood 6 weeks after treatment start. Sequences were derived from PBMCs, sampled around atezolizumab (anti-PD-L1) treatment. The source is a man between 65 and 80 years old with urothelial cancer.

The chain combines TRBV19 with TRBJ1-3, with D possibly being TRBD1 (5 bases). Looked up from germline, CDR1 is LNHDA and CDR2 is SQIVND (reference sequence). This CDR3 is built from 15 residues. The ends were cut back, 1 base at V and 0 bases at J, with 7 bases in the middle. CDR3 sequence: CASSIGQPSGNTIYF. The CDR3, as DNA: TGTGCCAGTAGTATAGGACAGCCCTCTGGAAACACCATATATTTT. Full variable domain (missing parts from reference TRBV19 and TRBJ1-3): DGGITQSPKYLFRKEGQNVTLSCEQNLNHDAMYWYRQDPGQGLRLIYYSQIVNDFQKGDIAEGYSVSREKKESFPLTVTSAQKNPTAFYLCASSIGQPSGNTIYFGEGSWLTVV.

The genes are TRBV15 and TRBJ2-3, with D possibly matching TRBD2 (5 bases). The germline gives CDR1 LNHNV, CDR2 YYDKDF (reference sequence). CDR3 length: 17 amino acids. Trimming stripped 1 base from V and 6 bases from J, with 20 bases between. CDR3 residues: CATSRGLTRTAEDTQYF. DNA of the CDR3: TGTGCCACCAGCAGAGGCCTCACTCGGACTGCTGAGGATACGCAGTATTTT.

This clone came up once. The chain is built from TRBV29-1 and TRBJ2-7, with 10 bases lining up with TRBD1. Germline V lookup: CDR1 SQVTM, CDR2 ANQGSEA. This CDR3 region has 15 residues. Trimming took 2 bases from V and 2 from J; bases not matched to a gene: 6. CDR3 sequence reads: CSVESGTGVTYEQYF. Written as DNA, the CDR3 is TGCAGCGTTGAATCGGGGACAGGGGTTACCTACGAGCAGTACTTC.

The rearrangement uses TRBV4-2 and TRBJ2-1; no reliable D call. Germline V gene lookup returns CDR1 LGHNA and CDR2 YNFKEQ. The CDR3 has 12 amino acids. Trimming took 5 bases from V and 8 from J, leaving 10 bases between them. CDR3: CASSYGPDEQFF. The CDR3 DNA follows: TGTGCCAGCAGCTACGGTCCGGATGAGCAGTTCTTC.

J is TRBJ2-5 and V is TRBV5-4; D is possibly TRBD2 (7 bases). The CDR3 covers 16 residues. Trimming removed 3 bases from V and 5 bases from J, with 20 bases in between. Germline lookup yields CDR1 SGHNT and CDR2 YYREEE (reference sequence). The CDR3 DNA is TGTGCCAGCAGCTCTCCGGGGGCGGGGGAAGGGGAGACCCAGTACTTC. Residues: CASSSPGAGEGETQYF.

The chain has TRBV18 and TRBJ2-1, with 10 bases lining up with TRBD2. V shed 2 bases and J 4 bases; nucleotides not matched to a gene: 11. In germline, CDR1 is KGHSH, CDR2 LQKENI. This CDR3 contains 18 residues. This CDR3 is CASSPGRASGSDYNEQFF. Written as DNA, the CDR3 is TGTGCCAGCTCACCAGGCCGGGCTAGCGGGAGCGATTACAATGAGCAGTTCTTC.

The chain employs TRBV5-4 and TRBJ2-5, with 9 bases aligning to TRBD2. Germline loops: CDR1 SGHNT, CDR2 YYREEE (reference sequence). V gave up 4 bases and J gave up 5 bases; unmatched junction bases: 3. The CDR3 runs to 13 residues. This chain's CDR3 is CASSLRGGETQYF. CDR3 sequence (DNA): TGTGCCAGCAGCCTGCGGGGGGGGGAGACCCAGTACTTC.

At least ten counts were recorded for this clone. V gene TRBV2 combines with J gene TRBJ2-5, with D possibly matching TRBD2 (6 bases). Trimming removed 6 bases at V and 0 bases at J, with 11 bases between. Germline assignment: CDR1 SNHLY and CDR2 FYNNEI. This CDR3 is built from 14 residues. The CDR3 is CASSPRLDQETQYF. In DNA form, the CDR3 reads TGTGCCAGCAGCCCTAGACTAGACCAAGAGACCCAGTACTTC.

The CDR3 nucleotides are TGCGCCAGCAGCTTGGATCCGGGGGTAGGTGGCTACACCTTC. This gives the protein CASSLDPGVGGYTF. The chain uses TRBV5-1 and TRBJ1-2; TRBD1 might be the D (5 bases). CDR3 size: 14 residues. Germline CDR1 SGHRS, CDR2 YFSETQ. V gave up 0 bases and J gave up 7 bases, with 13 bases separating them.

This clone has only a few counts. J is TRBJ1-1 and V is TRBV6-6, with 12 bases matching TRBD1. This CDR3 region has 15 residues. The V segment lost 6 bases and the J segment 5 bases; nucleotides outside the gene matches: 7. From germline, CDR1 is MNHNY and CDR2 SVGAGI (reference sequence). The chain's CDR3 is CASSLGQGALTEAFF. In nucleotides, the CDR3 is TGTGCCAGCAGCCTGGGACAGGGGGCGCTTACTGAAGCTTTCTTT.

The genes are TRBV29-1 and TRBJ1-3; perhaps TRBD1 as D (5 bases). Germline CDR1 and CDR2: SQVTM and ANQGSEA. The CDR3 consists of 12 residues. V lost 6 bases and J 9 bases, leaving 15 bases between the germline ends. Here the CDR3 reads CSVAPGGGTIYF. The CDR3 DNA sequence: TGCAGCGTGGCTCCCGGCGGGGGCACCATATATTTT. Together with reference TRBV29-1 and TRBJ1-3, the CDR3 gives the full variable domain: SAVISQKPSRDICQRGTSLTIQCQVDSQVTMMFWYRQQPGQSLTLIATANQGSEATYESGFVIDKFPISRPNLTFSTLTVSNMSPEDSSIYLCSVAPGGGTIYFGEGSWLTVV.

The chain uses TRBV5-4 and TRBJ1-4; maybe TRBD1 (5 bases). The V gene's germline CDR1 is SGHNT and CDR2 YYREEE (reference sequence). The CDR3 consists of 15 residues. With 4 bases removed from V and 0 bases from J, the gap between germline ends came to 10 bases. In DNA form, the CDR3 reads TGTGCCAGCAGCGTTTACAGGACAACTAATGAAAAACTGTTTTTT. Amino acids: CASSVYRTTNEKLFF.

The J gene is TRBJ1-1, the V gene TRBV7-3, with D possibly being TRBD1 (5 bases). Germline V gene data show CDR1 as SGHTA and CDR2 as FQGTGA. The CDR3 is made up of 14 amino acids. V lost 1 base and J lost 5, with 11 bases in between. As DNA, the CDR3 is TGTGCCAGCAGCTTAAATCTCCGGGGGACTGAAGCTTTCTTT. It specifies CASSLNLRGTEAFF.

The CDR3 is CASSGDNNNSNQPQHF. CDR3 DNA: TGTGCCAGCAGTGGGGACAACAACAATAGCAATCAGCCCCAGCATTTT. The chain is built from TRBV6-4 and TRBJ1-5, with D tentatively TRBD1 (6 bases). This CDR3 comprises 16 residues. Trimming cost V 4 bases and J 0 bases, with 13 bases left between them. Germline-derived CDR1 and CDR2 are MRHNA and SNTAGT.

This chain links TRBV21-1 with TRBJ1-1; the D segment call TRBD1 is taken from the table without a DNA check. TRBV21-1 is annotated as a pseudogene. The CDR3 runs 14 residues. In DNA, the CDR3 is TGTGCCAGCAGCCCCCGAAAAAGACAGGCTGAAGCTTTCTTT. It translates to CASSPRKRQAEAFF.